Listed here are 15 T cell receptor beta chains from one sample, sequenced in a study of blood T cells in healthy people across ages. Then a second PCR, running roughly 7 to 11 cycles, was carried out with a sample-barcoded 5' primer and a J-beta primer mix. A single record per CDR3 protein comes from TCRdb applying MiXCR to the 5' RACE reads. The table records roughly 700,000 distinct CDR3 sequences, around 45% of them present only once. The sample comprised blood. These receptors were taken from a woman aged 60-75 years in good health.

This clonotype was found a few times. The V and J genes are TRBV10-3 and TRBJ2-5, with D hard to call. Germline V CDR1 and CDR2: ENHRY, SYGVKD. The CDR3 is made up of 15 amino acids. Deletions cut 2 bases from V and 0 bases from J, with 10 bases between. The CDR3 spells CAISEHQADQETQYF. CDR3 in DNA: TGTGCCATCAGTGAGCATCAGGCCGACCAAGAGACCCAGTACTTC.

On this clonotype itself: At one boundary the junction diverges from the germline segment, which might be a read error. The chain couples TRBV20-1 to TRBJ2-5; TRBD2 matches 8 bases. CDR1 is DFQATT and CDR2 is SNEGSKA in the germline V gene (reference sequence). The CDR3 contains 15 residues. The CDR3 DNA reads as TGCAGTGCTAGAGATAGCGGGACTTATCAAGAGACCCAATACTTC. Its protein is CSARDSGTYQETQYF.

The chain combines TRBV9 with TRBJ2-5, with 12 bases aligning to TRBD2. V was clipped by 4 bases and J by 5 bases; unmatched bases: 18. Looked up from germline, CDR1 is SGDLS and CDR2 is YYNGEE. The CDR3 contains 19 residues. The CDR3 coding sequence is TGTGCCAGCAGCACCCCGTACCCCCTGACTAGCGGGAGTTGGGAGACCCAGTACTTC. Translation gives CASSTPYPLTSGSWETQYF.

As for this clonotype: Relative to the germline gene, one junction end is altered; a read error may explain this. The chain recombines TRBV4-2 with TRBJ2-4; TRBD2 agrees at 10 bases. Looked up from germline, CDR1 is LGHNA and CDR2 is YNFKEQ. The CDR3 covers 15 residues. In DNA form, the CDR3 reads TGTGCCATCAGCCACGGACTAGCGGTATCCGACGACCAGTACTTC. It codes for CAISHGLAVSDDQYF.

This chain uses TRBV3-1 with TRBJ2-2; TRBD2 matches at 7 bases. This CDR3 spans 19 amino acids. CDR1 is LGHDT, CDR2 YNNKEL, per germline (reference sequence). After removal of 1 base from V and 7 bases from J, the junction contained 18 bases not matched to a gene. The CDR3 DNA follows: TGTGCCAGCAGCCAAGTAGGCCGCGGGCTAGCGGAAAGGGTCGGGGAGCTGTTTTTT. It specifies CASSQVGRGLAERVGELFF. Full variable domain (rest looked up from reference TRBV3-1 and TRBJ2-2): DTAVSQTPKYLVTQMGNDKSIKCEQNLGHDTMYWYKQDSKKFLKIMFSYNNKELIINETVPNRFSPKSPDKAHLNLHINSLELGDSAVYFCASSQVGRGLAERVGELFFGEGSRLTVL.

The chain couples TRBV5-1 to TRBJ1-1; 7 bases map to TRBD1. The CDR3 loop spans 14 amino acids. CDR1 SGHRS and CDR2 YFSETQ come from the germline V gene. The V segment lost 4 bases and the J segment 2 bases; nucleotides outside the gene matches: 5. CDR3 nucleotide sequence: TGCGCCAGCAGCGGCAGGGGGTACAACACTGAAGCTTTCTTT. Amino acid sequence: CASSGRGYNTEAFF.

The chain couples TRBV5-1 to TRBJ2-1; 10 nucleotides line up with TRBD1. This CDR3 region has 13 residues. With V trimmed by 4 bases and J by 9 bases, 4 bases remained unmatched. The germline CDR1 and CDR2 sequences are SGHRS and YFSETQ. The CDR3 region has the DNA TGCGCCAGCAGCCGGACAGGGGGAATTGAGCAGTTCTTC. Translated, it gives CASSRTGGIEQFF.

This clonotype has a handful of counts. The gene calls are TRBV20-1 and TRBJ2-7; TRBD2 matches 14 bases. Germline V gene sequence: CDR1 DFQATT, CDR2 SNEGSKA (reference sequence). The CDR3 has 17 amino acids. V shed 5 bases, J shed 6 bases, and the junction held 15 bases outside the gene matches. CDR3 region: CSALRLAGGAKATEQYF. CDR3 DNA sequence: TGCAGTGCTCTCCGACTAGCGGGAGGGGCTAAAGCGACCGAGCAGTACTTC.

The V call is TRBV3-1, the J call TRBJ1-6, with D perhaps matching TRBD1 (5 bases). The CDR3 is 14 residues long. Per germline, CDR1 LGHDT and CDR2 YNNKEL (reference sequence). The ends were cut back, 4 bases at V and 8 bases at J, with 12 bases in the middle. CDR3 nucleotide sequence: TGTGCCAGCAGCCCGGCAGGGCGGGATTCACCCCTCCACTTT. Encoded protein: CASSPAGRDSPLHF.

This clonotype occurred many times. The CDR3 region has the DNA TGTGCCACCAGTGATTGGAGAGAAGAGACCCAGTACTTC. This encodes CATSDWREETQYF. J is TRBJ2-5 and V is TRBV24-1; D is undetermined. V lost 2 bases and J 3 bases, leaving 6 bases between the germline ends. The CDR3 totals 13 residues. Germline lookup yields CDR1 KGHDR and CDR2 SFDVKD.

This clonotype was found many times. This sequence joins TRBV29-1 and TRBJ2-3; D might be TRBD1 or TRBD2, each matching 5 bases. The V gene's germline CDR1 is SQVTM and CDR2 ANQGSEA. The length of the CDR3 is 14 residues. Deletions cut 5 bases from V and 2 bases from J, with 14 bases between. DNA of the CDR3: TGCAGCGTTCTCGGGGCCGGGAACACAGATACGCAGTATTTT. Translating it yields CSVLGAGNTDTQYF.

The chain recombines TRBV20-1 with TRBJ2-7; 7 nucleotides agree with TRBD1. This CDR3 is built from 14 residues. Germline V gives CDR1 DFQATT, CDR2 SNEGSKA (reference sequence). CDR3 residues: CNANGWAGGYEQYF. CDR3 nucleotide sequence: TGCAATGCCAATGGTTGGGCAGGGGGCTACGAGCAGTACTTC.

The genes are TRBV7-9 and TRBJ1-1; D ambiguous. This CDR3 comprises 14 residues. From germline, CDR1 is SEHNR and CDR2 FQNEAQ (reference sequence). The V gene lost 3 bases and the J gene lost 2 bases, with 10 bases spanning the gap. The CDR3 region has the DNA TGTGCCAGCAGCTTCTTACAGCCTAACACTGAAGCTTTCTTT. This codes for CASSFLQPNTEAFF.

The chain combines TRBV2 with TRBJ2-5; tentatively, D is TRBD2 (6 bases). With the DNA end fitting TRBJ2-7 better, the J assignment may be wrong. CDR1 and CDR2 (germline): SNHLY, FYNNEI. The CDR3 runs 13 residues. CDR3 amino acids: CASTGTRNYEQYF. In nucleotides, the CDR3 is TGTGCCAGTACCGGGACTCGAAACTACGAGCAGTACTTC.

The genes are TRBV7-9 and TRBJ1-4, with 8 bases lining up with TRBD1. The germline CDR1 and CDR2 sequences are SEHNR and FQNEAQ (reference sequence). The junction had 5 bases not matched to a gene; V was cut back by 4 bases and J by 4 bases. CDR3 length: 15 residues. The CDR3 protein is CASSSRTGLNEKLFF. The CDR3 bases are TGTGCCAGCAGCTCCCGGACAGGGCTTAATGAAAAACTGTTTTTT.